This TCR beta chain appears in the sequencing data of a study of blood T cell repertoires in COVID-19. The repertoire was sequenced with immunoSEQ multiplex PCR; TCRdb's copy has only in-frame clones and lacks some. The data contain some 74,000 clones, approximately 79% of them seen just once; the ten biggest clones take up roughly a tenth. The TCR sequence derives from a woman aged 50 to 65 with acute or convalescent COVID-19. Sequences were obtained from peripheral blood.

This CDR3 reads CASSSPPQGGNQPQHF. Here the CDR3 DNA reads TGTGCCAGCAGTTCCCCCCCCCAGGGCGGCAATCAGCCCCAGCATTTT. The rearrangement uses TRBV6-2 or TRBV6-3 and TRBJ1-5; D is perhaps TRBD1 (5 bases). This CDR3 spans 16 amino acids. In germline, CDR1 is MNHEY, CDR2 SVGEGT. V gave up 4 bases and J gave up 2 bases, with 15 bases separating them.